These 21 T cell receptor beta chains share one sample of origin, sequenced in a study of blood T cell repertoires in COVID-19. Using immunoSEQ multiplex PCR, the repertoire was profiled, and TCRdb retains in-frame clones only, with some absent. The top ten clones hold roughly 0.99% of a sample with 150,000 to 200,000 clones, about 86% of them seen once. The sequenced material came from peripheral blood. Receptors were obtained from a young man with acute or convalescent COVID-19.

This chain links TRBV7-9 with TRBJ2-1; D ambiguous. V dropped 5 bases and J dropped 3 bases, with 5 bases sitting between them. Germline V CDR1 and CDR2: SEHNR, FQNEAQ (reference sequence). This CDR3 region has 12 residues. CDR3 sequence: CASSQHYNEQFF. The CDR3, as DNA: TGTGCCAGCAGCCAACACTACAATGAGCAGTTCTTC.

The rearrangement links TRBV9 to TRBJ2-1; the D is unclear. CDR1 and CDR2 from the germline V gene are SGDLS and YYNGEE. Trimming removed 0 bases at V and 2 bases at J, with 12 bases between. The CDR3 is 16 amino acids. Here the CDR3 DNA reads TGTGCCAGCAGCGTAGAAAGAGTCATCACCTACAATGAGCAGTTCTTC. The encoded protein is CASSVERVITYNEQFF.

The genes are TRBV6-1 and TRBJ1-4; TRBD1 might be the D (5 bases). The CDR3 length is 14 residues. Germline assignment: CDR1 MNHNS and CDR2 SASEGT. V lost 2 bases and J 1 base, leaving 5 bases between the germline ends. CDR3 DNA: TGTGCCAGCAGTGAACAGGGAACTAATGAAAAACTGTTTTTT. It yields the protein CASSEQGTNEKLFF.

The gene calls are TRBV7-2 and TRBJ2-3; D remains ambiguous. Trimming left V 5 bases short and J 1 base short, with 13 bases between. In germline, CDR1 is SGHTA, CDR2 FQGNSA. This CDR3 contains 15 residues. The CDR3 sequence: CASSPQTRRTDTQYF. The DNA of the CDR3 is TGTGCCAGCAGCCCACAGACCCGCCGCACAGATACGCAGTATTTT.

Only one count was recorded for this clone. J is TRBJ2-5 and V is TRBV6-5; TRBD2 aligns across 11 bases. J was trimmed by 2 bases and V by 5 bases; bases with no gene match: 4. Per germline, CDR1 MNHEY and CDR2 SVGAGI. The CDR3 consists of 15 residues. The CDR3 is CASSPSGGTQETQYF. CDR3 DNA sequence: TGTGCCAGCAGTCCTAGCGGGGGGACTCAAGAGACCCAGTACTTC.

V gene TRBV2 combines with J gene TRBJ2-3, with D unclear. Trimming removed 4 bases from V and 3 bases from J, with 8 bases in between. The germline V gene encodes CDR1 SNHLY and CDR2 FYNNEI. CDR3 length equals 13 residues. The CDR3 here is CASSGQATDTQYF. The CDR3 region has the DNA TGTGCCAGCAGTGGCCAGGCAACAGATACGCAGTATTTT.

The chain recombines TRBV6-5 with TRBJ1-1; 7 bases fit TRBD1. The germline V gene encodes CDR1 MNHEY and CDR2 SVGAGI. After removal of 2 bases from V and 4 bases from J, the junction contained 4 bases not matched to a gene. The CDR3 length is 14 residues. CDR3 residues: CASSYEGAVTEAFF. CDR3 DNA sequence: TGTGCCAGCAGTTACGAGGGGGCAGTCACTGAAGCTTTCTTT.

The V call is TRBV2, the J call TRBJ1-1; 12 bases map to TRBD1. V lost 4 bases to trimming and J lost 4 bases; unmatched junction nucleotides: 10. The CDR3 is made up of 17 amino acids. In germline, CDR1 is SNHLY, CDR2 FYNNEI. The CDR3 nucleotides read TGTGCCAGCAGTGCCCCGGGACAGGGGGCCCCTGGCACTGAAGCTTTCTTT. It is translated as CASSAPGQGAPGTEAFF.

This chain joins TRBV19 and TRBJ1-5, with TRBD1 matching 7 bases. This CDR3 is 14 amino acids long. V dropped 3 bases and J dropped 4; count of bases not matched to a gene: 3. Germline V gene sequence: CDR1 LNHDA, CDR2 SQIVND (reference sequence). The CDR3 spells CASSIGTANQPQHF. As DNA, the CDR3 is TGTGCCAGTAGTATTGGGACAGCAAATCAGCCCCAGCATTTT.

This clone occurred a few times. The V gene is TRBV12-3 or TRBV12-4, the J gene TRBJ1-5; D is possibly TRBD1 (5 bases). V was trimmed by 7 bases and J by 6 bases, leaving 13 bases between them. The CDR3 extends over 13 amino acids. The CDR3: CASNDGGGQPQHF. The CDR3 nucleotides are TGTGCCAGCAACGATGGGGGAGGTCAGCCCCAGCATTTT.

The J gene is TRBJ1-2, the V gene TRBV5-4; 7 bases line up with TRBD1. The length of the CDR3 is 16 residues. With 6 bases clipped from V and 5 bases from J, the junction kept 16 bases outside the gene matches. From germline, CDR1 is SGHNT and CDR2 YYREEE (reference sequence). DNA of the CDR3: TGTGCCAGCACCGACCCCCTCAGGCACAGGGGTTATGGCTACACCTTC. Translation gives CASTDPLRHRGYGYTF. Using reference TRBV5-4 and TRBJ1-2 for the parts outside the CDR3, the full variable domain is ETGVTQSPTHLIKTRGQQVTLRCSSQSGHNTVSWYQQALGQGPQFIFQYYREEENGRGNFPPRFSGLQFPNYSSELNVNALELDDSALYLCASTDPLRHRGYGYTFGSGTRLTVV.

CDR3 coding DNA: TGTGCCAGCAGCTTAATGGACAGAGACAATGAGCAGTTCTTC. Translated: CASSLMDRDNEQFF. This rearrangement joins TRBV7-9 to TRBJ2-1; the D gene is possibly TRBD1 (6 bases). This CDR3 region has 14 residues. Germline V CDR1 and CDR2: SEHNR, FQNEAQ (reference sequence). V was trimmed by 2 bases and J by 5 bases, leaving 10 bases between them.

The J gene is TRBJ2-1, the V gene TRBV7-2; 10 bases are a match to TRBD2. The germline gives CDR1 SGHTA, CDR2 FQGNSA. The CDR3 contains 15 residues. The junction had 8 bases not matched to a gene; V was cut back by 5 bases and J by 7 bases. The CDR3 region has the DNA TGTGCCAGCAGCCTCAGCGGGGGGGCCAAGAATGAGCAGTTCTTC. Amino acids: CASSLSGGAKNEQFF.

The genes are TRBV14 and TRBJ2-1; 11 bases line up with TRBD2. This CDR3 has 16 amino acids. Trimming at V came to 1 base and at J to 4 bases, leaving 3 bases not matched to a gene. Germline V gives CDR1 SGHDN, CDR2 FVKESK. CDR3 coding DNA: TGTGCCAGCAGCCAAGGTAGCGGGGGGGGATACAATGAGCAGTTCTTC. Its translation: CASSQGSGGGYNEQFF.

With regard to this clone: An end of the junction differs from the germline gene, which may be a read error. The chain recombines TRBV9 with TRBJ1-2; no definite D call. The CDR3 loop spans 14 amino acids. From germline, CDR1 is SGDLS and CDR2 YYNGEE. The CDR3 sequence: CASSGNGSGYGYTF. In DNA form, the CDR3 reads TGTGCCAGCAGCGGTAACGGGTCTGGCTATGGATACACCTTC.

The V gene is TRBV28, the J gene TRBJ2-7; TRBD1 matches 8 bases. V shed 2 bases, J shed 3 bases, and the junction held 6 bases outside the gene matches. Germline V gene lookup returns CDR1 MDHEN and CDR2 SYDVKM. CDR3 length: 15 amino acids. CDR3 region: CASSLLRTGFYEQYF. In DNA, the CDR3 is TGTGCCAGCAGTTTACTCAGGACAGGGTTCTACGAGCAGTACTTC.

The J gene is TRBJ1-1, the V gene TRBV30, with D possibly being TRBD1 (5 bases). V gave up 4 bases and J gave up 4 bases, with 13 bases separating them. The germline V gene has CDR1 GTSNPN and CDR2 SVGIG (reference sequence). CDR3 length: 13 residues. CDR3 amino acids: CAWTLGGVTEAFF. The CDR3 coding sequence is TGTGCCTGGACTCTCGGGGGGGTCACTGAAGCTTTCTTT.

The table lists this clone with a count of one. The rearrangement uses TRBV30 and TRBJ1-2; D is unresolved. The CDR3 totals 11 residues. Germline V gene sequence: CDR1 GTSNPN, CDR2 SVGIG (reference sequence). Trimming removed 3 bases from V and 8 bases from J, with 10 bases in between. The CDR3 here is CAWSEGKGYTF. DNA of the CDR3: TGTGCCTGGAGCGAGGGAAAGGGCTACACCTTC. Looking up the rest from reference TRBV30 and TRBJ1-2 gives the full variable domain: SQTIHQWPATLVQPVGSPLSLECTVEGTSNPNLYWYRQAAGRGLQLLFYSVGIGQISSEVPQNLSASRPQDRQFILSSKKLLLSDSGFYLCAWSEGKGYTFGSGTRLTVV.

This clone was detected only once. This sequence joins TRBV6-5 and TRBJ1-5, with D uncertain. This CDR3 is 16 amino acids long. V was pared by 2 bases and J by 1 base, with 12 bases between. Germline V lookup: CDR1 MNHEY, CDR2 SVGAGI. The CDR3 is CASSYPAGYSNQPQHF. In DNA, the CDR3 is TGTGCCAGCAGTTACCCGGCGGGGTACAGCAATCAGCCCCAGCATTTT.

This chain joins TRBV15 and TRBJ1-5; 7 bases agree with TRBD1. Germline V gene sequence: CDR1 LNHNV, CDR2 YYDKDF (reference sequence). Unmatched junction bases numbered 2, after V lost 2 bases and J lost 4 bases. There are 14 residues in the CDR3. This CDR3 is CATSRRTGNQPQHF. Written as DNA, the CDR3 is TGTGCCACCAGCAGACGGACAGGTAATCAGCCCCAGCATTTT.

This sequence joins TRBV5-1 and TRBJ2-7; D is undetermined. In germline, CDR1 is SGHRS, CDR2 YFSETQ. This CDR3 is built from 14 residues. Trimming cost V 4 bases and J 3 bases, with 14 bases left between them. CDR3 in DNA: TGCGCCAGCAGCCCTGACACAAACAGCTACGAGCAGTACGTC. Its protein product is CASSPDTNSYEQYV.